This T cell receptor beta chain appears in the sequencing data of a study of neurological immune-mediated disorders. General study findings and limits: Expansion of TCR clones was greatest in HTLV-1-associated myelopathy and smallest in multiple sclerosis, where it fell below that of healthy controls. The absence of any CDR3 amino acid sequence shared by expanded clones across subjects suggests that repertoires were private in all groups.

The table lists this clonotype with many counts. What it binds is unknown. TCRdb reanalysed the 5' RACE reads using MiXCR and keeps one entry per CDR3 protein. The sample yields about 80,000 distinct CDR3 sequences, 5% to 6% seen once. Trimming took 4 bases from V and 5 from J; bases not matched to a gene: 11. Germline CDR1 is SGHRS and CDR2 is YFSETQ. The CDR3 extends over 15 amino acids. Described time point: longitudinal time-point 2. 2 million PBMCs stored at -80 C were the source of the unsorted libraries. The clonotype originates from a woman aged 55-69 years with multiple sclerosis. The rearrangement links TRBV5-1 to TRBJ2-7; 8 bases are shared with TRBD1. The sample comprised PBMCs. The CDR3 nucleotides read TGCGCCAGCAGCCTTCGGACAGGGTTCGGGGACGAGCAGTACTTC. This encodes CASSLRTGFGDEQYF.